This T cell receptor (beta chain) was retrieved from a study of T-cell memory formation after mild COVID-19. Whole-study results and caveats: CD4+ contracting clones lay mainly in CM and EM, CD8+ ones in EMRA. While clones contracting from day 15 to 85 were balanced between CD4 and CD8, later expanders leaned CD4+. Cross-reactive memory appears to have joined, as suggested by some responding clones showing up in pre-infection memory.

The germline gives CDR1 LNHDA, CDR2 SQIVND (reference sequence). The CDR3 consists of 15 residues. Trimming at V came to 6 bases and at J to 6 bases, leaving 9 bases not matched to a gene. TCR alpha and TCR beta cDNA libraries carrying sample barcodes and UMIs came from 5'RACE with constant-segment primers. TCRdb re-derived calls from the 5' RACE reads in MiXCR, one entry per CDR3 protein. In the table there are roughly 450,000 distinct CDR3 sequences, 18% of which are singletons. In its sample, this clonotype was seen a few times. What it recognizes is unknown. Sequencing was done on a sample of PBMCs or a T cell subset sorted from them (not recorded which). The chain has TRBV19 and TRBJ2-5; 11 bases match TRBD1. This clonotype originated in an adult woman who had mild COVID-19 (a few samples of this study predate the infection). Cell type and time point are not known. The CDR3 sequence is CASRTTGQGAKTQYF. CDR3 nucleotide sequence: TGTGCCAGTAGGACGACTGGACAGGGGGCGAAGACCCAGTACTTC.